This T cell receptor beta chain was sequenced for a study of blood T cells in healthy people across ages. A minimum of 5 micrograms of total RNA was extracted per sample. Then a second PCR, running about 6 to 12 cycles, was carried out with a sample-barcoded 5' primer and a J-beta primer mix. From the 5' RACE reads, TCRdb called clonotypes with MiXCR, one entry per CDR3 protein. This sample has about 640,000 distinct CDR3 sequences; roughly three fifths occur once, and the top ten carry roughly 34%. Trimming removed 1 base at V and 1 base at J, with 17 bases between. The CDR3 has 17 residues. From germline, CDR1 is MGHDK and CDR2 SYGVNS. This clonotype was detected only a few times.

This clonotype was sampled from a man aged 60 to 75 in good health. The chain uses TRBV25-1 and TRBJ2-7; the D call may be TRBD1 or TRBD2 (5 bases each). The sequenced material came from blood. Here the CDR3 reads CASSESPGRGQSYEQYF. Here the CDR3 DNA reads TGTGCCAGCAGTGAATCCCCAGGGAGAGGGCAATCCTACGAGCAGTACTTC.